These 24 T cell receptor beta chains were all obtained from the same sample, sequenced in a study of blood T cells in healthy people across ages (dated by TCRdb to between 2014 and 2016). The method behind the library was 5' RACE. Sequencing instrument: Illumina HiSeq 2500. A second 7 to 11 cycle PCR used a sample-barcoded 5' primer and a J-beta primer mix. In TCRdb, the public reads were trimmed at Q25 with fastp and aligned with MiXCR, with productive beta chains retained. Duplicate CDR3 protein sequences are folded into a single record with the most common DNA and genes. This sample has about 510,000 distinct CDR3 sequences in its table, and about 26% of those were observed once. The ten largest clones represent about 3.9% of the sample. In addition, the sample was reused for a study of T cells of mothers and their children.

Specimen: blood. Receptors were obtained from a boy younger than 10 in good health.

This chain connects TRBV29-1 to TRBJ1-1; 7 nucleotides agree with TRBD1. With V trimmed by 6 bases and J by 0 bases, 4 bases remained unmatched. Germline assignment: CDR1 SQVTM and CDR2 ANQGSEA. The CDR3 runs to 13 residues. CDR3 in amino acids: CSVGQIMNTEAFF. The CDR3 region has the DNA TGCAGCGTGGGACAGATTATGAACACTGAAGCTTTCTTT.

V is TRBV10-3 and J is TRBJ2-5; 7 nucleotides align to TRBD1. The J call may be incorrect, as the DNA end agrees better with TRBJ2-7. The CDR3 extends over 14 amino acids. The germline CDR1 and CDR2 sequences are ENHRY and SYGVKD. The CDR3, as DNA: TGTGCCATCAAATACGGGACAGCTTCCTACGAGCAGTACTTC. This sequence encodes CAIKYGTASYEQYF.

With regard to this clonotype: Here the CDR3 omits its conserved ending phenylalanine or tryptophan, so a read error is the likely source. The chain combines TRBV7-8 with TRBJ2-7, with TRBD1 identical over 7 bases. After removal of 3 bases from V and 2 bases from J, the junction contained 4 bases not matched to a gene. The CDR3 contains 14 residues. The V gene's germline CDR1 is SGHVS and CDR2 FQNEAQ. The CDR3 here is CASSLTGNPYEQYL. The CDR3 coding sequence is TGTGCCAGCAGCTTGACAGGGAACCCCTACGAGCAGTACCTC.

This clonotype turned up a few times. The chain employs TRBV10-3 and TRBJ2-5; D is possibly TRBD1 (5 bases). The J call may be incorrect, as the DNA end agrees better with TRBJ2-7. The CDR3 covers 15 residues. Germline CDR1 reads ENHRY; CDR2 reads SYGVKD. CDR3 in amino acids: CAIRPAGNGRHEQYF. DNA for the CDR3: TGTGCCATCAGACCGGCAGGGAATGGGCGCCACGAGCAGTACTTC.

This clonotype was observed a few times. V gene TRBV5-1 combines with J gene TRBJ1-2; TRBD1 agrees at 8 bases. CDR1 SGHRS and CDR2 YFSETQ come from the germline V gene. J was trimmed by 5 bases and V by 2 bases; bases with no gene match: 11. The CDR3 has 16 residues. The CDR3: CASSFGQGVVGYGYTF. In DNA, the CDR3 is TGCGCCAGCAGCTTCGGACAGGGTGTAGTTGGGTATGGCTACACCTTC.

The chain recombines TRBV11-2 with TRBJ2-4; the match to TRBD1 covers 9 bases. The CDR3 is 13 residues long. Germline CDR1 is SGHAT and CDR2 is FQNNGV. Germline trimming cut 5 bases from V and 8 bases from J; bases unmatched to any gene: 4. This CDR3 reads CASSLDRGDIQYF. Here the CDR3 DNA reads TGTGCCAGCAGCCTGGACAGGGGTGACATTCAGTACTTC.

The CDR3 region is CASSLEAGPLYNEQFF. CDR3 DNA sequence: TGTGCCAGCAGCTTAGAGGCTGGACCCCTATACAATGAGCAGTTCTTC. The V call is TRBV7-9, the J call TRBJ2-5; no definite D call. The assigned J gene may be wrong: the sequence end matches TRBJ2-1 better. There are 16 residues in the CDR3. The germline V gene has CDR1 SEHNR and CDR2 FQNEAQ (reference sequence).

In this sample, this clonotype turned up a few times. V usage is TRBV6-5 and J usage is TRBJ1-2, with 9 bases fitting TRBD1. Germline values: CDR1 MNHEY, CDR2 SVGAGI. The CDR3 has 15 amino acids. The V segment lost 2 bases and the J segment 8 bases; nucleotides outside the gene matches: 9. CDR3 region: CASSYPGQGGKGYTF. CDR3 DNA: TGTGCCAGCAGTTACCCGGGACAGGGAGGAAAAGGCTACACCTTC.

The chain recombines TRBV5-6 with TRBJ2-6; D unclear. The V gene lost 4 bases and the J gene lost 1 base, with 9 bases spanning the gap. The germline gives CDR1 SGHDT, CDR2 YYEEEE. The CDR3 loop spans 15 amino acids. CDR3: CASSDVVSGANVLTF. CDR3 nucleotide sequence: TGTGCCAGCAGCGACGTGGTGTCTGGGGCCAACGTCCTGACTTTC.

CDR3 sequence (DNA): TGCGCCAGCAGCTTGGGACAGGGGAACACAGATACGCAGTATTTT. Its protein is CASSLGQGNTDTQYF. This chain joins TRBV5-1 and TRBJ2-3; 8 bases align to TRBD1. This CDR3 contains 15 residues. From germline, CDR1 is SGHRS and CDR2 YFSETQ. After removal of 0 bases from V and 2 bases from J, the junction contained 2 bases not matched to a gene.

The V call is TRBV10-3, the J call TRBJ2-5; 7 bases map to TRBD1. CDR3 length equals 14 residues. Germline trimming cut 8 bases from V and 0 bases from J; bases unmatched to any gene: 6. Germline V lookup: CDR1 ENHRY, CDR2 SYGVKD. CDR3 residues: CAIGRDSYQETQYF. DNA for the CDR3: TGTGCCATCGGACGGGACAGCTACCAAGAGACCCAGTACTTC.

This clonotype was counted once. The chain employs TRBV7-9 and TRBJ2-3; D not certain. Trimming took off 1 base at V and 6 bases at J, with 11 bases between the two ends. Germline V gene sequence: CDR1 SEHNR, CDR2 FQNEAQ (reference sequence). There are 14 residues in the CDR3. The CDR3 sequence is CASSLVWPGDTQYF. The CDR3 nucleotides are TGTGCCAGCAGCTTAGTGTGGCCTGGGGATACGCAGTATTTT.

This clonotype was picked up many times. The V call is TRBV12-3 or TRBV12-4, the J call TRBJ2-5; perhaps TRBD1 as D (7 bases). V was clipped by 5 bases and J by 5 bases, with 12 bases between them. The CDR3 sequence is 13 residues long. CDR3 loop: CASSPAGGETQYF. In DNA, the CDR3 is TGTGCCAGCAGTCCGGCAGGGGGGGAGACCCAGTACTTC.

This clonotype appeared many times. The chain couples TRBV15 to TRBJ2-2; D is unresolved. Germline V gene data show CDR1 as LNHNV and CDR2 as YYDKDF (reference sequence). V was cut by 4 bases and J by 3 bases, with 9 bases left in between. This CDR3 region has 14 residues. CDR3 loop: CATSMSGDTGELFF. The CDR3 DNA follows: TGTGCCACCAGCATGTCAGGAGACACCGGGGAGCTGTTTTTT.

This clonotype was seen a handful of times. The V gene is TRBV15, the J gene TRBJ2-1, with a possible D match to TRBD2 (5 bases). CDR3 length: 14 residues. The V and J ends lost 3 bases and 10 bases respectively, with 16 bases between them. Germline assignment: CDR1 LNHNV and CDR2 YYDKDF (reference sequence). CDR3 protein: CATSRGFLEAEQFF. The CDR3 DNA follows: TGTGCCACCAGCAGGGGGTTTTTGGAGGCGGAGCAGTTCTTC.

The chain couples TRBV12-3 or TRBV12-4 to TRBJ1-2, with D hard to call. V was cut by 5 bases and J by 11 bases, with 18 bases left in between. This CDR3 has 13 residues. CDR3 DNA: TGTGCCAGCAGTGCAACTCTATCTAACGCGTACACCTTC. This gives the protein CASSATLSNAYTF.

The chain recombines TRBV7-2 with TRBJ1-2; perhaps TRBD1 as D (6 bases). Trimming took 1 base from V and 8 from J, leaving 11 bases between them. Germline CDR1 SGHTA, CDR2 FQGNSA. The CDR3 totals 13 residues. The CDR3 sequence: CASSLVGGNGYTF. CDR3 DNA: TGTGCCAGCAGCTTAGTAGGGGGTAACGGCTACACCTTC. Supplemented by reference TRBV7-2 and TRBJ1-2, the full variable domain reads GAGVSQSPSNKVTEKGKDVELRCDPISGHTALYWYRQSLGQGLEFLIYFQGNSAPDKSGLPSDRFSAERTGGSVSTLTIQRTQQEDSAVYLCASSLVGGNGYTFGSGTRLTVV.

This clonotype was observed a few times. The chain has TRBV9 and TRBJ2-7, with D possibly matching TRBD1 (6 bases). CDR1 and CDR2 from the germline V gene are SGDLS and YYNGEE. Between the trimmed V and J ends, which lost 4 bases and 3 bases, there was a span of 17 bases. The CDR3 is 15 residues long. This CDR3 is CASSPQGTTFYEQYF. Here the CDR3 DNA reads TGTGCCAGCAGCCCCCAGGGGACAACCTTCTACGAGCAGTACTTC.

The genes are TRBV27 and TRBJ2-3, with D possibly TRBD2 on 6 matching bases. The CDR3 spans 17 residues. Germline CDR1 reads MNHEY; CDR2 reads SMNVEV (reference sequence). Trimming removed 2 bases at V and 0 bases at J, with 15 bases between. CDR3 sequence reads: CASSLGLTQISTDTQYF. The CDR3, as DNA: TGTGCCAGCAGTTTAGGACTAACCCAGATAAGCACAGATACGCAGTATTTT.

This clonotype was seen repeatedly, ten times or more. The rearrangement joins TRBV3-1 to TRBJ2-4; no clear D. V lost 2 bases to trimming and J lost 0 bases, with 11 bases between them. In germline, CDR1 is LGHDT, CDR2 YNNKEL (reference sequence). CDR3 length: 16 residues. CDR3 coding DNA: TGTGCCAGCAGCCAAAACAGTGGGGTAGCCAAAAACATTCAGTACTTC. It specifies CASSQNSGVAKNIQYF.

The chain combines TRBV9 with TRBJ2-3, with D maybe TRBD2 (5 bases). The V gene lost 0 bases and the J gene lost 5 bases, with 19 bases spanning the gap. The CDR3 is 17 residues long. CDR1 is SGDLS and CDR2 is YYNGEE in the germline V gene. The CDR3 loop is CASSVVPGEGLLDTQYF. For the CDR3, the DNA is TGTGCCAGCAGCGTAGTACCCGGGGAAGGGCTATTAGATACGCAGTATTTT.

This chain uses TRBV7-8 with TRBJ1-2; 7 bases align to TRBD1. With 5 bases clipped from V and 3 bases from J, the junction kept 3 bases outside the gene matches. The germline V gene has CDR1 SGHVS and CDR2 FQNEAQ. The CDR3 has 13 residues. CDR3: CASSLRGHYGYTF. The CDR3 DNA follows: TGTGCCAGCAGCCTGAGGGGGCACTATGGCTACACCTTC.

CDR3 in DNA: TGCAGTGCTAGAGCCACGGGACTGATCTACGAGCAGTACTTC. Protein product: CSARATGLIYEQYF. This rearrangement joins TRBV20-1 to TRBJ2-7; a possible D gene is TRBD2 (6 bases). Germline-derived CDR1 and CDR2 are DFQATT and SNEGSKA (reference sequence). The germline V and J ends were trimmed by 1 base and 3 bases, with 13 bases remaining between them. This CDR3 comprises 14 residues.

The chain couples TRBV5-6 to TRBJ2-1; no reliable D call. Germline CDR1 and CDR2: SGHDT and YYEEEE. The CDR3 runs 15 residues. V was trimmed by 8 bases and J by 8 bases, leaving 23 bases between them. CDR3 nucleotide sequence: TGTGCCAGGAGCGTCCCCGACTTTCGGGTTGATGAGCAGTTCTTC. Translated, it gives CARSVPDFRVDEQFF.